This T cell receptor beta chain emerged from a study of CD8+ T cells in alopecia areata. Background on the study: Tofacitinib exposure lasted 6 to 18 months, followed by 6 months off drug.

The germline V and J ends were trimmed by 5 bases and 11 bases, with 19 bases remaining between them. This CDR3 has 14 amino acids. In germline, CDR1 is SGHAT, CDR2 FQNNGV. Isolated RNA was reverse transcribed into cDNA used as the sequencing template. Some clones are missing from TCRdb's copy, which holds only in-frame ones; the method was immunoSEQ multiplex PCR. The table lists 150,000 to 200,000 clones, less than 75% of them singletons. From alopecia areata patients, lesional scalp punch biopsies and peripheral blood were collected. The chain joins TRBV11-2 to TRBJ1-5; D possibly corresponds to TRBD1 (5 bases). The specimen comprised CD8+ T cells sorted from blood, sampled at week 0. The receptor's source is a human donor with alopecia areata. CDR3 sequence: CASSRGVGPEAQHF. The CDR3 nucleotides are TGTGCCAGCAGCCGGGGCGTGGGTCCGGAAGCCCAGCATTTT.